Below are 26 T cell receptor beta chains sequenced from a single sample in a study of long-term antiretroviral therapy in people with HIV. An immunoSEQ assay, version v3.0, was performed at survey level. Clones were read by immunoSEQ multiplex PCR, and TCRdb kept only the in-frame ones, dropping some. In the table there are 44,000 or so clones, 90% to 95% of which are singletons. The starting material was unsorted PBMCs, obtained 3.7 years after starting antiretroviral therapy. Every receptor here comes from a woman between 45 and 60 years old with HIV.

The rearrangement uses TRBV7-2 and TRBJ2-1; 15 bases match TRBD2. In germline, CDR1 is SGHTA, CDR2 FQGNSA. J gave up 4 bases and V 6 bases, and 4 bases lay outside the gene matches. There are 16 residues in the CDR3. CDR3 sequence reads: CASRGTSGGSYNEQFF. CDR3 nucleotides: TGTGCCAGCAGGGGGACTAGCGGGGGGTCATACAATGAGCAGTTCTTC.

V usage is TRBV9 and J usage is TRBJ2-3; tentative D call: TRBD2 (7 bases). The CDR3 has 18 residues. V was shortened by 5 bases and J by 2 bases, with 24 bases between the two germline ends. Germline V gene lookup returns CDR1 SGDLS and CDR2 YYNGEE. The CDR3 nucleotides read TGTGCCAGCAGTCCCGAGGGAGGGGGTGTATCGCTCACAGATACGCAGTATTTT. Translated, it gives CASSPEGGGVSLTDTQYF.

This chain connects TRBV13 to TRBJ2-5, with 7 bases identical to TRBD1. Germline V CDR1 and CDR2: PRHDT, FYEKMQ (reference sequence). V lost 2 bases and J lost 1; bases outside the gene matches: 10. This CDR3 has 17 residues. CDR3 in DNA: TGTGCCAGCAGCTTACGAACCCCGGGACAGATCCAAGAGACCCAGTACTTC. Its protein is CASSLRTPGQIQETQYF.

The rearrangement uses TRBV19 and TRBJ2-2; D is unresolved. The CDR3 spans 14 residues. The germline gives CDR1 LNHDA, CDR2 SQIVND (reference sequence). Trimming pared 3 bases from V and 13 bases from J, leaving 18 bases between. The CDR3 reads CASSIWDSPLTLFF. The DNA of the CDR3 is TGTGCCAGTAGTATTTGGGATTCACCGCTGACGCTGTTTTTT.

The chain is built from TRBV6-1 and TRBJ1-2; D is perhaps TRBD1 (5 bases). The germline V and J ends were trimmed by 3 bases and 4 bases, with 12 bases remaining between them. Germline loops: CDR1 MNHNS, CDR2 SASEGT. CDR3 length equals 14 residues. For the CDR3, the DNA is TGTGCCAGCAGTGACGCGTGGGGGTTCTATGGCTACACCTTC. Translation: CASSDAWGFYGYTF.

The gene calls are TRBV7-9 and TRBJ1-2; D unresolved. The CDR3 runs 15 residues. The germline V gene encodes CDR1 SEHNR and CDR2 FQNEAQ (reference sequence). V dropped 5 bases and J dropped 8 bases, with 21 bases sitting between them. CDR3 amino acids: CASSPGPGSGNGYTF. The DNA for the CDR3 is TGTGCCAGCAGCCCTGGGCCGGGCTCCGGTAACGGCTACACCTTC. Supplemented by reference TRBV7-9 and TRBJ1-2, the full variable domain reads DTGVSQNPRHKITKRGQNVTFRCDPISEHNRLYWYRQTLGQGPEFLTYFQNEAQLEKSRLLSDRFSAERPKGSFSTLEIQRTEQGDSAMYLCASSPGPGSGNGYTFGSGTRLTVV.

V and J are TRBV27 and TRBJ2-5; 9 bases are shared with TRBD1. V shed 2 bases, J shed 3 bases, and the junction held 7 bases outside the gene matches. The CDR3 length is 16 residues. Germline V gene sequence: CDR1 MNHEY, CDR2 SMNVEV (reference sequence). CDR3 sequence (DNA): TGTGCCAGCAGTTTAGTAGTCGACAGGGGGAAAGAGACCCAGTACTTC. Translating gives CASSLVVDRGKETQYF.

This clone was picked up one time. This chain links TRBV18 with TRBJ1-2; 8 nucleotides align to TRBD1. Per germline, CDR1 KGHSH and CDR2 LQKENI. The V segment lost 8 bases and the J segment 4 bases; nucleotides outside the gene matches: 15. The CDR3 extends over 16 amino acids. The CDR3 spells CASTWTGSDASYGYTF. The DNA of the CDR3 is TGTGCCAGCACGTGGACAGGGTCTGACGCGAGCTATGGCTACACCTTC.

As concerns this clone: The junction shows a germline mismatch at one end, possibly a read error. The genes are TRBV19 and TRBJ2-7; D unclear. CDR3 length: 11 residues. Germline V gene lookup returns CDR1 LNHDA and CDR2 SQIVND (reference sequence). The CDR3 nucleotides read TGTGCCAGTAGTCCTCGACCCACTCTGGACTTC. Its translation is CASSPRPTLDF.

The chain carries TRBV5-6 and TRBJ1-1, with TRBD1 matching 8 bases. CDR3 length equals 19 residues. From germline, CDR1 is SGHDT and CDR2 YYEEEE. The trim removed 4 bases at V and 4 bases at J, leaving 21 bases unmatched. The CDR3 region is CASSDVAQGAGKGITEAFF. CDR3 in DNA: TGTGCCAGCAGCGATGTGGCCCAGGGGGCCGGAAAGGGTATCACTGAAGCTTTCTTT.

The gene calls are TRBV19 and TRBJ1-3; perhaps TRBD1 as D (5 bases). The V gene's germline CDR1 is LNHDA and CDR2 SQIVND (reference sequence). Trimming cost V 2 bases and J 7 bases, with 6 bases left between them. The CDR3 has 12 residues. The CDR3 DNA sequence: TGTGCCAGTAGTATAAACAGGAACACCATATATTTT. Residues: CASSINRNTIYF.

CDR3 in DNA: TGTGCCAGCAGTGAAGGGAGGGGACAGGCCTATGGCTACACCTTC. Translated: CASSEGRGQAYGYTF. The chain links TRBV2 to TRBJ1-2; the match to TRBD1 covers 8 bases. The V segment lost 1 base and the J segment 4 bases; nucleotides outside the gene matches: 5. Germline CDR1 is SNHLY and CDR2 is FYNNEI. The CDR3 sequence is 15 residues long.

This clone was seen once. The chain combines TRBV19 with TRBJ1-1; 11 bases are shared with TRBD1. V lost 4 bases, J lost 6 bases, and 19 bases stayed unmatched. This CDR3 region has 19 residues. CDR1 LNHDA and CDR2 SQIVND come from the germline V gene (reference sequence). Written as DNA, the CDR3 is TGTGCCAGTAGTAAATTAAAACCGGGACAGGGGGATAGGATCCCTGAAGCTTTCTTT. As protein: CASSKLKPGQGDRIPEAFF.

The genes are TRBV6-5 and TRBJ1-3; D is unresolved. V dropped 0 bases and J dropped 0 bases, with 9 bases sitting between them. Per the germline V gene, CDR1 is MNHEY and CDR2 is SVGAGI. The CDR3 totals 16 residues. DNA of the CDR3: TGTGCCAGCAGTTACTCGTCCCGAGACTCTGGAAACACCATATATTTT. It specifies CASSYSSRDSGNTIYF.

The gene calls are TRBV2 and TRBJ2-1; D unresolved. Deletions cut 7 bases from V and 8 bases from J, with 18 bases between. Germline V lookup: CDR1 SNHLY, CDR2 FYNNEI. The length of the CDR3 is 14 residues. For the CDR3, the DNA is TGTGCCAGCAACGAAGTGGGGTCCAGTTATGAGCAGTTCTTC. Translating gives CASNEVGSSYEQFF.

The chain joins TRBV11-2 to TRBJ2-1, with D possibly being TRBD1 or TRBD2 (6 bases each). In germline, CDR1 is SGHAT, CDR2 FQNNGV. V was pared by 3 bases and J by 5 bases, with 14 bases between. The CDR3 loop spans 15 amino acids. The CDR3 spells CASSLEGGMNNEQFF. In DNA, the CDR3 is TGTGCCAGCAGCTTGGAGGGGGGCATGAACAATGAGCAGTTCTTC.

CDR3 amino acids: CAWRGGYEQYF. The CDR3 nucleotides read TGTGCCTGGAGAGGGGGATACGAGCAGTACTTC. The chain links TRBV30 to TRBJ2-7; D is perhaps TRBD1 (6 bases). There are 11 residues in the CDR3. V gave up 3 bases and J gave up 4 bases, with 7 bases separating them. The germline gives CDR1 GTSNPN, CDR2 SVGIG (reference sequence).

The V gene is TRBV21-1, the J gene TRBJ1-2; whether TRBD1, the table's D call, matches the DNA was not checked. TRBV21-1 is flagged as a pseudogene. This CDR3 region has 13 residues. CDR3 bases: TGTGCCAGCGGCCAGACACAGGAAACCGGCTACACCTTC. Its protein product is CASGQTQETGYTF.

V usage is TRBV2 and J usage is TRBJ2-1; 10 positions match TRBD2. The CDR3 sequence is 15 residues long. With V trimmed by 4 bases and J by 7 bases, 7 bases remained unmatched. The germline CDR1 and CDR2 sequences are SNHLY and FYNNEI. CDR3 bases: TGTGCCAGCAGTGTTCGAGCGGGGGGGCTAAATGAGCAGTTCTTC. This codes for CASSVRAGGLNEQFF.

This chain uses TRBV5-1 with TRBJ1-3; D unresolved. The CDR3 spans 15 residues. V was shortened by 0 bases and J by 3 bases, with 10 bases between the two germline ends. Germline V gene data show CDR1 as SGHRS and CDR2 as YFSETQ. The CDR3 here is CASSLEAGYGNTIYF. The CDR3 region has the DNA TGCGCCAGCAGCTTGGAGGCGGGGTATGGAAACACCATATATTTT.

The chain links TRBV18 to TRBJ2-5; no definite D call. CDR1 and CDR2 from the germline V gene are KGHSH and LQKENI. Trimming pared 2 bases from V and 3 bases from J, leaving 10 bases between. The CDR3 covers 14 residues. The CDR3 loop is CASSPRPSKETQYF. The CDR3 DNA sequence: TGTGCCAGCTCACCAAGGCCTTCGAAAGAGACCCAGTACTTC.

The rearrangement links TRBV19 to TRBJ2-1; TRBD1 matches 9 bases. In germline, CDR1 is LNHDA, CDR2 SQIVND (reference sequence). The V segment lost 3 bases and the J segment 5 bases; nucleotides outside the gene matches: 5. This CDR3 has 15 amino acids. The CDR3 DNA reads TGTGCCAGTAGTATTCTGGGACAGGGTAACAATGAGCAGTTCTTC. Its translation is CASSILGQGNNEQFF.

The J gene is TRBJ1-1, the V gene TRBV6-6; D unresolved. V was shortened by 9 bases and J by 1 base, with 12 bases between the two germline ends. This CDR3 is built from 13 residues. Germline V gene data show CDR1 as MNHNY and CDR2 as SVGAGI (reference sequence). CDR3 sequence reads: CARSRGRNTEAFF. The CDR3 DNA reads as TGTGCCAGGTCCCGTGGGAGGAACACTGAAGCTTTCTTT.

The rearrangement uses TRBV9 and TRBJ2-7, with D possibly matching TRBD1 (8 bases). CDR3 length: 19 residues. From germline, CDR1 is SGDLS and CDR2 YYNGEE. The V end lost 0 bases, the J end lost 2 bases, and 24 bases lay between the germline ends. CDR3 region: CASSVAGGGQASQTYEQYF. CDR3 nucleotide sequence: TGTGCCAGCAGCGTAGCGGGCGGGGGACAGGCGTCCCAGACCTACGAGCAGTACTTC.

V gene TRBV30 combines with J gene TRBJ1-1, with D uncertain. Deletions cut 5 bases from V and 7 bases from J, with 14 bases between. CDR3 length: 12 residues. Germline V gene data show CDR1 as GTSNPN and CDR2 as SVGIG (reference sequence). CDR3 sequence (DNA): TGTGCCTGGGACCAGAGACGGATTGAAGCTTTCTTT. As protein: CAWDQRRIEAFF.

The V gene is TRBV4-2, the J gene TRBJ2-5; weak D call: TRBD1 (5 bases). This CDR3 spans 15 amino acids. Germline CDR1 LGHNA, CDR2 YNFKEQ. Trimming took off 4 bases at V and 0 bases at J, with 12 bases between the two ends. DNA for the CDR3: TGTGCCAGCAGCCTAACTCGACAGCACCAAGAGACCCAGTACTTC. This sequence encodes CASSLTRQHQETQYF.